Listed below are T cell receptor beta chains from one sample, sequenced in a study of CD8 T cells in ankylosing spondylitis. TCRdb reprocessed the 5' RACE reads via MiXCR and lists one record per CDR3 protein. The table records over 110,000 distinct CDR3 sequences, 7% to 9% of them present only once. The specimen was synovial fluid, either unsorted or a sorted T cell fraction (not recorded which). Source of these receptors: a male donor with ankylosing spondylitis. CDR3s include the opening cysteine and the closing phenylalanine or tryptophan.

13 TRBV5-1 CASSFGTGNGYTF
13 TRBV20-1 CSAGSLQGGEQYF
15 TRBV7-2 CASSLAFSSGNTIYF
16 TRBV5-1 CASRMTGGFNTGELFF
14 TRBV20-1 CSASIGGGLYGYTF
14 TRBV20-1 CSAPAGPRQETQYF
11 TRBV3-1 CASSGANEQYF
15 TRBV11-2 CASSFTLQGGYGYTF
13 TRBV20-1 CSANLDRAGTQYF
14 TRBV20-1 CSASGMGSYNEQFF
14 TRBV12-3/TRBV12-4 CASSWGGAKNIQYF
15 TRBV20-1 CSARPLAGGDPKQYF
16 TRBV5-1 CASSHSGTGIYNEQFF
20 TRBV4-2 CASSQPTGTAPRKNQETQYF
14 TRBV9 CASSVGDSGNTIYF
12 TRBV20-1 CSPKPDEYEQYF
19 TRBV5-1 CASSLGTEKHPAGYYGYTF
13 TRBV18 CASSSGQGSGAFF
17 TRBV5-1 CASSFAGGIVQNYGYTF
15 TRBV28 CASSPPGGAADTQYF
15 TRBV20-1 CSANILGTPQETQYF
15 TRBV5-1 CASSLLAGELNEQFF
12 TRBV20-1 CSASGLFQPQHF
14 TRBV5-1 CASSFEATARPAFF
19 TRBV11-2 CASRPLLWDRKGNSYGYTF
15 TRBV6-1 CASSPTGASGNTIYF
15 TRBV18 CATTHGTDLRGTIYF
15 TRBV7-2 CASRRLAGVSYEQYF
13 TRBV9 CASSVTSGNTIYF
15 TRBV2 CASSLPGTPQETQYF
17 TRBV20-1 CSARDGVGLAGDNEQFF
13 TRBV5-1 CASSLGQGVEAFF
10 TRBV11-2 CAIYTGELFF
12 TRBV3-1 CASSQPGSPLHF
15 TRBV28 CASSSPGLAQYEQYF
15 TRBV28 CASSLQGGSNQPQHF
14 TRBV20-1 CSASIGTSGSRQYF
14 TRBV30 CAWSVSAVTDTQYF
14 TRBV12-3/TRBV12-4 CASSRRILNEKLFF
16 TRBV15 CATSRTGASSYNEQFF
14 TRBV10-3 CAITSGAGANVLTF
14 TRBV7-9 CASRGGASTDTQYF
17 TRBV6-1 CASSLYLPGVSSYEQYF
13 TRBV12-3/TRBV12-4 CASSVGAGQPQHF
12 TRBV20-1 CSAQGNQETQYF
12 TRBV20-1 CTGTRMENEQFF
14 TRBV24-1 CATSDLGGPETQYF
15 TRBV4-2 CASSSLSPYTGELFF
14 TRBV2 CASRPGPYNSPLHF
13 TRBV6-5 CASSSKTGETQYF
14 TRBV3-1 CASTKQVPGTPIYF
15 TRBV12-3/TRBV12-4 CASSPGGASTDTQYF
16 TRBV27 CASRQGRTSGANVLTF
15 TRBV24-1 CATSIGGAGANVLTF
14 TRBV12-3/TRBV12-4 CATEGVRADGELFF
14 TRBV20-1 CSARGDRGHYGYTF
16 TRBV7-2 CASSLANGSSYNEQFF
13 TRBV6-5 CASMRGLNTEAFF
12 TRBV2 CASSDQAHEQFF